These 8 T cell receptor beta chains were all obtained from the same sample, sequenced in a study of CD8+CD57+ T cells in acquired aplastic anemia. Template material for TCR beta VDJ and CDR3 profiling consisted of genomic DNA. In TCRdb, the reads were re-called with MiXCR into one record per CDR3 protein. The sample has some 190,000 distinct CDR3 sequences, approximately 46% seen once. Sequencing used sorted CD4+, CD8+, or CD8+CD57+ T cells (not recorded which) from PBMCs. Receptors originate from a human donor in good health.

This clonotype was seen at least ten times. The chain employs TRBV9 and TRBJ2-3, with TRBD2 matching 9 bases. CDR3 size: 16 residues. Germline loops: CDR1 SGDLS, CDR2 YYNGEE. V trimming: 0 bases; J trimming: 6 bases; junction bases outside the gene matches: 8. For the CDR3, the DNA is TGTGCCAGCAGCGTAGCCGTAGCGGGAGTAGGTGATACGCAGTATTTT. This translates into CASSVAVAGVGDTQYF.

The rearrangement links TRBV29-1 to TRBJ1-1; D call uncertain. The germline CDR1 and CDR2 sequences are SQVTM and ANQGSEA. This CDR3 is 11 amino acids long. Trimming removed 4 bases from V and 0 bases from J, with 3 bases in between. CDR3 in amino acids: CSVVVNTEAFF. DNA for the CDR3: TGCAGCGTTGTAGTGAACACTGAAGCTTTCTTT.

This clonotype was seen more than once but under ten times. This chain joins TRBV19 and TRBJ2-2; TRBD1 matches at 7 bases. V lost 4 bases to trimming and J lost 7 bases; unmatched junction nucleotides: 9. The CDR3 loop spans 15 amino acids. CDR1 is LNHDA, CDR2 SQIVND, per germline (reference sequence). The CDR3 DNA sequence: TGTGCCAGTAGTACGAGACAGGGTCTGATCGGGGAGCTGTTTTTT. The encoded protein is CASSTRQGLIGELFF.

Many counts were recorded for this clonotype. V is TRBV11-3 and J is TRBJ2-3; 7 bases are a match to TRBD1. Per the germline V gene, CDR1 is SGHNT and CDR2 is YENEEA. The length of the CDR3 is 18 residues. Trimming at V came to 1 base and at J to 3 bases, leaving 13 bases not matched to a gene. The CDR3 nucleotides are TGTGCCAGCAGCTTAGGATTGGCAACCGGGACAGAGACAGATACGCAGTATTTT. This sequence encodes CASSLGLATGTETDTQYF.

This clonotype has a count of ten or more. The chain uses TRBV11-1 and TRBJ2-1, with D possibly called TRBD1 or TRBD2 (5 bases each). Germline V gives CDR1 SGHAT, CDR2 FQDESV (reference sequence). The V and J ends lost 4 bases and 7 bases respectively, with 26 bases between them. The CDR3 spans 18 residues. The CDR3 region has the DNA TGTGCCAGCAGCTACCAGAGGGGTGGAGTAGTCGGGGCTAATGAGCAGTTCTTC. Encoded protein: CASSYQRGGVVGANEQFF.

This chain uses TRBV20-1 with TRBJ2-3, with D maybe TRBD2 (6 bases). V gave up 5 bases and J gave up 4 bases, with 13 bases separating them. This CDR3 is 13 amino acids long. The germline CDR1 and CDR2 sequences are DFQATT and SNEGSKA (reference sequence). In DNA, the CDR3 is TGCAGTGCTTTCATACTAGCAGCAGATACGCAGTATTTT. It codes for CSAFILAADTQYF.

This sequence joins TRBV10-1 and TRBJ1-6, with D possibly TRBD1 on 5 matching bases. The CDR3 is 15 residues long. The ends were cut back, 3 bases at V and 10 bases at J, with 16 bases in the middle. Germline lookup yields CDR1 WNHNN and CDR2 SYGVQD (reference sequence). CDR3 amino acids: CASSDSGGFESPLHF. CDR3 bases: TGCGCCAGCAGTGACTCCGGGGGGTTCGAATCACCCCTCCACTTT.

This clonotype was seen repeatedly, ten times or more. The rearrangement joins TRBV25-1 to TRBJ2-3, with 8 bases matching TRBD2. Germline V lookup: CDR1 MGHDK, CDR2 SYGVNS. This CDR3 is built from 15 residues. J lost 3 bases, V lost 5 bases, and 7 bases had no gene match. The CDR3, as DNA: TGTGCCAGCAGTACCCCCGGGACTAGAACAGATACGCAGTATTTT. Its protein product is CASSTPGTRTDTQYF.